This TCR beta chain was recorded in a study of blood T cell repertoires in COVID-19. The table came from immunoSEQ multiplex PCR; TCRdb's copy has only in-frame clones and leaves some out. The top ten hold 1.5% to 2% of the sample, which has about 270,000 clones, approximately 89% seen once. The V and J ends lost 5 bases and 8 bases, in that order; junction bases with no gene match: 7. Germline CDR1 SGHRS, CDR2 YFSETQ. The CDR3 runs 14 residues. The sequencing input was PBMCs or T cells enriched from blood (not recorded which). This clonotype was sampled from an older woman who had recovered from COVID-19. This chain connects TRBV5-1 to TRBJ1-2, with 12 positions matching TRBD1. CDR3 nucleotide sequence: TGCGCCAGCAGTTCCGATGGGACAGGGGGCGGCTACACCTTC. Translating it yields CASSSDGTGGGYTF. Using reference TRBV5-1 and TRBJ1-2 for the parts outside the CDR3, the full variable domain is KAGVTQTPRYLIKTRGQQVTLSCSPISGHRSVSWYQQTPGQGLQFLFEYFSETQRNKGNFPGRFSGRQFSNSRSEMNVSTLELGDSALYLCASSSDGTGGGYTFGSGTRLTVV.